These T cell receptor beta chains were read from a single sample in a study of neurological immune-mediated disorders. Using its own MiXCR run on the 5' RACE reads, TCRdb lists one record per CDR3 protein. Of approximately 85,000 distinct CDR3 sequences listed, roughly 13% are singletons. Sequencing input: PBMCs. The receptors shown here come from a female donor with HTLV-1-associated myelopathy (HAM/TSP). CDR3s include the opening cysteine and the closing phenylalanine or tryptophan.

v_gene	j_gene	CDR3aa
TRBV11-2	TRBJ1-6	CASSQGGFGSPLHF
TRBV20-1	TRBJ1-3	CSARGAGNGGNTIYF
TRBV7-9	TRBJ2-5	CASSLGSSGGKETQYF
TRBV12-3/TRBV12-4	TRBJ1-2	CASSFDRGLGYTF
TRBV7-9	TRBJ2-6	CASSLNLKSGANVLTF
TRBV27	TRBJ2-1	CASSTSDEQFF
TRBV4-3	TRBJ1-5	CASSPDGTDYQPQHF
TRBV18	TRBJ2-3	CASSSTPKLAGGGDTQYF
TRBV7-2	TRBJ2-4	CASSLAGGAPNIQYF
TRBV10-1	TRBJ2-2	CASKGNTGELFF
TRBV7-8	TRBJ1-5	CASSLSPEGGSNQPQHF
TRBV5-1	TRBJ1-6	CASSLDGGNYNSPLHF
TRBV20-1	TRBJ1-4	CSARDLEGAREKLFF
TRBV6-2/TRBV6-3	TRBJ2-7	CASSYRTGTYEQYF
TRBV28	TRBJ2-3	CASSFPSSGGDVPDTQYF
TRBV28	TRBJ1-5	CASANPQGSNQPQHF
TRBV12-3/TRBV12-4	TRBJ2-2	CASSSRPGGTGELFF
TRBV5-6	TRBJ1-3	CASNTRTGMADIIYF
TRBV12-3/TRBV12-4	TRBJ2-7	CASSPSGGAEQYF
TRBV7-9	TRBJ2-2	CASSPRTSSPRTPGELFF
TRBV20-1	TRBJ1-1	CSVWEDRGGLNTEAFF
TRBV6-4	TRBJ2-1	CASSREGLAGSNEQFF